This entry lists 2 T cell receptor beta chains sequenced from one sample in a study of PD-1 blockade in mismatch repair-deficient tumors. TCRdb keeps only in-frame clones here, not all; method: immunoSEQ multiplex PCR. Here the sample spans about 49,000 clones, roughly 82% being singletons. Sequenced here: PBMCs, sampled before pembrolizumab treatment. Every receptor here comes from an adult with mismatch repair-deficient cancer.

CDR3 region: CAVSSGNTIYF. DNA for the CDR3: TGTGCGGTTAGCTCTGGAAACACCATATATTTT. J is TRBJ1-3 and V is TRBV27, with D unresolved. CDR1 is MNHEY and CDR2 is SMNVEV in the germline V gene (reference sequence). CDR3 length: 11 amino acids.

The gene calls are TRBV30 and TRBJ1-1; D is unclear. This CDR3 region has 13 residues. Trimming removed 8 bases from V and 1 base from J, with 14 bases in between. Germline-derived CDR1 and CDR2 are GTSNPN and SVGIG (reference sequence). As DNA, the CDR3 is TGTGCCCTGGACCCCATTACGAACACTGAAGCTTTCTTT. This encodes CALDPITNTEAFF.